Listed below are T cell receptor beta chains from one sample, sequenced in a study of cytomegalovirus exposure and HLA in healthy donors. The assay was immunoSEQ multiplex PCR, and TCRdb's table has in-frame clones only and misses some. In total, the table holds 100,000 to 150,000 clones. Sample: PBMCs. The receptors here all came from a woman aged 40 to 50 in good health and CMV-seropositive. Each CDR3 is given with its conserved first and last residue. The D gene is left open where the match is weak.

d_call	v_call	j_call	cdr3_aa	cdr3_nt
TRBD1	TRBV4-1	TRBJ2-7	CASSHGFGTGFFYEQYF	TGCGCCAGCAGCCACGGCTTCGGGACAGGGTTTTTCTACGAGCAGTACTTC
-	TRBV15	TRBJ1-5	CATSREFEQGNQPQHF	TGTGCCACCAGCAGGGAATTCGAACAGGGAAATCAGCCCCAGCATTTT
TRBD2	TRBV19	TRBJ2-1	CASSKTSGDYNEQFF	TGTGCCAGTAGTAAGACTAGCGGGGATTACAATGAGCAGTTCTTC
TRBD2	TRBV5-1	TRBJ2-5	CASSGGAGGETQYF	TGCGCCAGCAGCGGGGGAGCGGGAGGAGAGACCCAGTACTTC
-	TRBV4-3	TRBJ2-7	CASSQESRAYEQYF	TGCGCCAGCAGCCAAGAATCCCGGGCCTACGAGCAGTACTTC
TRBD1	TRBV7-2	TRBJ2-1	CASSLVGTGIYNEQFF	TGTGCCAGCAGCTTAGTTGGGACAGGGATCTACAATGAGCAGTTCTTC
-	TRBV7-8	TRBJ2-7	CASGRGYEQYF	TGTGCCAGCGGCAGGGGCTACGAGCAGTACTTC
-	TRBV7-2	TRBJ1-5	CASSSGGTLSNQPQHF	TGTGCCAGCAGCTCGGGAGGGACACTTAGCAATCAGCCCCAGCATTTT
TRBD2	TRBV6-1	TRBJ2-7	CASSEASGRFYEQYF	TGTGCCAGCAGTGAAGCTAGCGGGAGGTTCTACGAGCAGTACTTC
TRBD2	TRBV6-1	TRBJ2-1	CASSDETSGPNNEQFF	TGTGCCAGCAGTGACGAGACTAGCGGGCCTAACAATGAGCAGTTCTTC
-	TRBV28	TRBJ2-7	CASSRTEALPYEQYF	TGTGCCAGCAGCCGGACAGAAGCCCTTCCCTACGAGCAGTACTTC
-	TRBV5-6	TRBJ1-5	CASSVGLSSNQPQHF	TGTGCCAGCAGCGTCGGACTAAGTAGCAATCAGCCCCAGCATTTT
-	TRBV15	TRBJ1-1	CATSRDRGSAEAFF	TGTGCCACCAGCAGAGATCGGGGGAGTGCTGAAGCCTTCTTT
-	TRBV6-5	TRBJ1-2	CASSYQGKDGYTF	TGTGCCAGCAGTTACCAGGGGAAGGATGGCTACACCTTC
-	TRBV7-6	TRBJ2-5	CASSPNTYQETQYF	TGTGCCAGCAGTCCTAATACGTACCAAGAGACCCAGTACTTC
TRBD1	TRBV28	TRBJ2-2	CASSTGTANTGELFF	TGTGCCAGCAGTACCGGGACAGCGAACACCGGGGAGCTGTTTTTT
TRBD1	TRBV7-3	TRBJ2-7	CASSQAGGYEQYF	TGTGCCAGCAGCCAAGCAGGGGGATACGAGCAGTACTTC